A single sample gave rise to the 27 T cell receptor beta chains below, sequenced in a study of shared clonotypes between healthy human individuals. Profiled with immunoSEQ multiplex PCR; TCRdb holds only in-frame clones, not every one. The table lists about 190,000 clones, about 66% of them singletons. The specimen was memory CD4+ T cells sorted from blood. The subset: CD45RA-negative fraction. The receptors originated from a young man in good health.

The sample holds a few counts of this clone. The chain is built from TRBV25-1 and TRBJ2-6; D is ambiguous. The length of the CDR3 is 14 residues. Trimming shortened V by 4 bases and J by 0 bases, and 4 bases separated the two germline ends. Looked up from germline, CDR1 is MGHDK and CDR2 is SYGVNS. The CDR3 is CASSADSGANVLTF. DNA for the CDR3: TGTGCCAGCAGTGCGGACTCTGGGGCCAACGTCCTGACTTTC.

This chain uses TRBV29-1 with TRBJ1-1; D call uncertain. The germline V gene encodes CDR1 SQVTM and CDR2 ANQGSEA. CDR3 length: 11 residues. The ends were cut back, 7 bases at V and 8 bases at J, with 14 bases in the middle. The DNA for the CDR3 is TGCAGCGCTGGGGAAGGACTGGAAGCTTTCTTT. It is translated as CSAGEGLEAFF.

This clone was observed a few times. The rearrangement joins TRBV4-2 to TRBJ2-1; D is undetermined. The V end was cut by 4 bases, the J end by 7 bases, with 8 bases between. The CDR3 contains 12 residues. CDR1 is LGHNA, CDR2 YNFKEQ, per germline. The CDR3 DNA follows: TGTGCCAGCAGCCTGGCGGCGAATGAGCAGTTCTTC. It is translated as CASSLAANEQFF.

This clone was seen a handful of times. The gene calls are TRBV6-6 and TRBJ1-5; D is unresolved. The CDR3 runs 16 residues. V gave up 2 bases and J gave up 2 bases, with 13 bases separating them. CDR1 is MNHNY, CDR2 SVGAGI, per germline (reference sequence). The CDR3 protein is CASSYARIGGNQPQHF. As DNA, the CDR3 is TGTGCCAGCAGTTACGCCAGAATTGGTGGCAATCAGCCCCAGCATTTT.

The chain combines TRBV27 with TRBJ2-7, with D possibly being TRBD2 (6 bases). CDR3 length equals 16 residues. V was trimmed by 0 bases and J by 4 bases, leaving 16 bases between them. Germline lookup yields CDR1 MNHEY and CDR2 SMNVEV (reference sequence). The CDR3 region has the DNA TGTGCCAGCAGTTTATCGGCGGTAGCGGAACCTTACGAGCAGTACTTC. It yields the protein CASSLSAVAEPYEQYF.

The V call is TRBV4-3, the J call TRBJ2-2; tentative D call: TRBD2 (5 bases). V was shortened by 0 bases and J by 8 bases, with 13 bases between the two germline ends. Germline V gene data show CDR1 as LGHNA and CDR2 as YSLEER. This CDR3 is built from 15 residues. The CDR3 sequence is CASSQDLRVTGELFF. The CDR3 DNA sequence: TGCGCCAGCAGCCAAGATCTGAGGGTAACAGGGGAGCTGTTTTTT.

The chain's CDR3 is CASSQGLAGVRTGELFF. DNA of the CDR3: TGTGCCAGCAGCCAAGGACTAGCGGGAGTAAGGACCGGGGAGCTGTTTTTT. The chain carries TRBV14 and TRBJ2-2, with TRBD2 matching 12 bases. V lost 1 base, J lost 5 bases, and 5 bases stayed unmatched. Per the germline V gene, CDR1 is SGHDN and CDR2 is FVKESK. This CDR3 region has 17 residues. Complete variable domain (other parts from reference TRBV14 and TRBJ2-2): EAGVTQFPSHSVIEKGQTVTLRCDPISGHDNLYWYRRVMGKEIKFLLHFVKESKQDESGMPNNRFLAERTGGTYSTLKVQPAELEDSGVYFCASSQGLAGVRTGELFFGEGSRLTVL.

This clone was seen only a few times. V usage is TRBV6-1 and J usage is TRBJ1-1; D call uncertain. The CDR3 totals 14 residues. V was pared by 6 bases and J by 1 base, with 12 bases between. Germline V CDR1 and CDR2: MNHNS, SASEGT. In DNA, the CDR3 is TGTGCCAGCAGGGTCATCTCGGGGAACACTGAAGCTTTCTTT. Amino acid sequence: CASRVISGNTEAFF.

V gene TRBV6-1 combines with J gene TRBJ2-7; D may be TRBD2 (5 bases). In germline, CDR1 is MNHNS, CDR2 SASEGT. This CDR3 is built from 12 residues. V was cut by 5 bases and J by 2 bases, with 7 bases left in between. CDR3 in amino acids: CASSRETYEQYF. The CDR3 coding sequence is TGTGCCAGCAGTCGGGAAACCTACGAGCAGTACTTC.

The chain carries TRBV5-6 and TRBJ2-5, with TRBD2 matching 8 bases. Trimming cost V 3 bases and J 2 bases; bases outside gene matches: 12. Germline CDR1 and CDR2: SGHDT and YYEEEE. This CDR3 spans 17 amino acids. The CDR3 here is CASSSTRTGTRQETQYF. The CDR3 DNA sequence: TGTGCCAGCAGCTCGACCCGGACTGGGACTAGACAAGAGACCCAGTACTTC. The variable domain in full, completed from reference TRBV5-6 and TRBJ2-5, reads DAGVTQSPTHLIKTRGQQVTLRCSPKSGHDTVSWYQQALGQGPQFIFQYYEEEERQRGNFPDRFSGHQFPNYSSELNVNALLLGDSALYLCASSSTRTGTRQETQYFGPGTRLLVL.

V is TRBV19 and J is TRBJ2-5; possibly TRBD2 for D (5 bases). V gave up 6 bases and J gave up 5 bases, with 16 bases separating them. This CDR3 region has 14 residues. Germline-derived CDR1 and CDR2 are LNHDA and SQIVND (reference sequence). CDR3 loop: CASSGSRGLETQYF. DNA of the CDR3: TGTGCCAGTAGCGGCTCTCGGGGTTTGGAGACCCAGTACTTC.

This clone was observed a few times. V usage is TRBV7-8 and J usage is TRBJ2-1, with D tentatively TRBD1 or TRBD2 (5 bases each). CDR1 is SGHVS and CDR2 is FQNEAQ in the germline V gene. V was pared by 0 bases and J by 4 bases, with 7 bases between. CDR3 length: 14 amino acids. CDR3 bases: TGTGCCAGCAGCTTAGCGGGACCTTACAATGAGCAGTTCTTC. Translating it yields CASSLAGPYNEQFF.

The CDR3 coding sequence is TGTGCCTGGAGGGAACAGGGGAGCACCGGGGAGCTGTTTTTT. Amino acids: CAWREQGSTGELFF. The V call is TRBV30, the J call TRBJ2-2; 7 bases match TRBD1. CDR3 size: 14 residues. V shed 3 bases, J shed 4 bases, and the junction held 5 bases outside the gene matches. Germline CDR1 and CDR2: GTSNPN and SVGIG (reference sequence).

The rearrangement links TRBV28 to TRBJ2-6; D is undetermined. CDR1 MDHEN and CDR2 SYDVKM come from the germline V gene. The CDR3 contains 18 residues. V was trimmed by 2 bases and J by 0 bases, leaving 14 bases between them. In nucleotides, the CDR3 is TGTGCCAGCAGTTTAGGTTTTGGTTTTCGCTCTGGGGCCAACGTCCTGACTTTC. Translated: CASSLGFGFRSGANVLTF.

This chain connects TRBV5-1 to TRBJ2-7; the D gene is possibly TRBD1 (7 bases). In germline, CDR1 is SGHRS, CDR2 YFSETQ. The V end lost 4 bases, the J end lost 2 bases, and 16 bases lay between the germline ends. The CDR3 covers 15 residues. CDR3 DNA sequence: TGCGCCAGCAGCCTAACAGGGGAGGACACCTACGAGCAGTACTTC. Amino acid sequence: CASSLTGEDTYEQYF.

This clone was recorded once. The chain recombines TRBV5-1 with TRBJ2-3, with D perhaps TRBD1 (6 bases). The length of the CDR3 is 15 residues. Trimming stripped 4 bases from V and 1 base from J, with 13 bases between. CDR1 is SGHRS and CDR2 is YFSETQ in the germline V gene. CDR3 bases: TGCGCCAGCAGCACCCGACAGGCCCGCACAGATACGCAGTATTTT. The encoded protein is CASSTRQARTDTQYF.

This chain connects TRBV6-6 to TRBJ1-5, with TRBD1 matching 7 bases. V lost 2 bases, J lost 3 bases, and 4 bases stayed unmatched. This CDR3 is built from 15 residues. Germline V gene lookup returns CDR1 MNHNY and CDR2 SVGAGI (reference sequence). CDR3 sequence reads: CASSYTGQLNQPQHF. CDR3 nucleotides: TGTGCCAGCAGTTACACGGGACAGCTCAATCAGCCCCAGCATTTT.

In this sample, this clone turned up many times. The chain links TRBV28 to TRBJ2-7; the match to TRBD1 covers 7 bases. The ends lost 8 bases at V and 2 bases at J; junction bases unmatched: 12. The length of the CDR3 is 15 residues. Looked up from germline, CDR1 is MDHEN and CDR2 is SYDVKM. CDR3 in amino acids: CASLKDRDRPYEQYF. The DNA for the CDR3 is TGTGCCAGCTTAAAAGACCGGGACAGACCCTACGAGCAGTACTTC.

V is TRBV5-8 and J is TRBJ1-5; unclear D gene. The CDR3 runs to 15 residues. CDR1 SGHTS and CDR2 YDEGEE come from the germline V gene. The germline V and J ends were trimmed by 2 bases and 2 bases, with 11 bases remaining between them. The CDR3 nucleotides read TGTGCCAGCAGCTTAGAGGGATACGGCAATCAGCCCCAGCATTTT. It is translated as CASSLEGYGNQPQHF.

This clone was recorded a few times. The chain links TRBV25-1 to TRBJ1-5; D call uncertain. Germline CDR1 reads MGHDK; CDR2 reads SYGVNS. V was trimmed by 0 bases and J by 0 bases, leaving 0 bases between them. The CDR3 extends over 13 amino acids. In DNA form, the CDR3 reads TGTGCCAGCAGTGAATATAGCAATCAGCCCCAGCATTTT. Protein product: CASSEYSNQPQHF.

CDR3 residues: CASSPIPTDIQYF. Written as DNA, the CDR3 is TGCGCCAGCAGCCCTATACCCACCGACATTCAGTACTTC. The rearrangement joins TRBV5-1 to TRBJ2-4; D is undetermined. This CDR3 is 13 amino acids long. Germline V gene data show CDR1 as SGHRS and CDR2 as YFSETQ. V was trimmed by 4 bases and J by 8 bases, leaving 13 bases between them.

This clone has a handful of counts. The chain couples TRBV2 to TRBJ1-5, with 10 bases matching TRBD1. V lost 4 bases, J lost 6 bases, and 6 bases stayed unmatched. Germline values: CDR1 SNHLY, CDR2 FYNNEI. The CDR3 covers 15 residues. CDR3 protein: CASSVGQGMSQPQHF. Here the CDR3 DNA reads TGTGCCAGCAGTGTGGGACAGGGGATGAGTCAGCCCCAGCATTTT.

This chain joins TRBV18 and TRBJ2-7, with D unclear. CDR3 size: 14 residues. Germline lookup yields CDR1 KGHSH and CDR2 LQKENI. V lost 4 bases and J 2 bases, leaving 12 bases between the germline ends. The CDR3 sequence: CASSLAAFPYEQYF. The CDR3 region has the DNA TGTGCCAGCTCACTTGCAGCCTTTCCCTACGAGCAGTACTTC. The whole variable domain, remainder taken from reference TRBV18 and TRBJ2-7, is NAGVMQNPRHLVRRRGQEARLRCSPMKGHSHVYWYRQLPEEGLKFMVYLQKENIIDESGMPKERFSAEFPKEGPSILRIQQVVRGDSAAYFCASSLAAFPYEQYFGPGTRLTVT.

Ten or more counts support this clone. The chain has TRBV14 and TRBJ2-2, with D possibly being TRBD1 or TRBD2 (6 bases each). The germline gives CDR1 SGHDN, CDR2 FVKESK. The CDR3 loop spans 15 amino acids. V shed 4 bases and J shed 6 bases, with 15 bases lying between them. CDR3 coding DNA: TGTGCCAGCAGCCGGCGGGACGGGGGCCCCGGGGAGCTGTTTTTT. It codes for CASSRRDGGPGELFF.

The rearrangement links TRBV5-1 to TRBJ2-2, with 10 bases matching TRBD2. The CDR3 has 15 amino acids. The V segment lost 5 bases and the J segment 6 bases; nucleotides outside the gene matches: 7. CDR1 SGHRS and CDR2 YFSETQ come from the germline V gene. The DNA for the CDR3 is TGCGCCAGCAGTACTATGACTAGCGGGCCCGGGGAGCTGTTTTTT. This encodes CASSTMTSGPGELFF.

This clone came up once. The sample contains more than one DNA sequence encoding this CDR3. The chain employs TRBV9 and TRBJ2-1; D is unclear. This CDR3 spans 15 amino acids. The V gene's germline CDR1 is SGDLS and CDR2 YYNGEE. Between the trimmed V and J ends, which lost 0 bases and 0 bases, there was a span of 7 bases. The CDR3 region is CASSVAASSYNEQFF. DNA of the CDR3: TGTGCCAGCAGCGTAGCTGCTAGCTCCTACAATGAGCAGTTCTTC.

The chain combines TRBV7-2 with TRBJ2-7; 12 nucleotides align to TRBD2. In germline, CDR1 is SGHTA, CDR2 FQGNSA. With 3 bases clipped from V and 3 bases from J, the junction kept 6 bases outside the gene matches. This CDR3 has 16 residues. The CDR3 loop reads CASSFGLAGMDYEQYF. The CDR3 DNA is TGTGCCAGCAGCTTTGGACTAGCGGGAATGGACTACGAGCAGTACTTC. Together with reference TRBV7-2 and TRBJ2-7, the CDR3 gives the full variable domain: GAGVSQSPSNKVTEKGKDVELRCDPISGHTALYWYRQSLGQGLEFLIYFQGNSAPDKSGLPSDRFSAERTGGSVSTLTIQRTQQEDSAVYLCASSFGLAGMDYEQYFGPGTRLTVT.